The 6 T cell receptor beta chains given below trace back to one sample, sequenced in a study of blood T cell repertoires in COVID-19. The protocol was immunoSEQ multiplex PCR, while the TCRdb copy is restricted to in-frame clones and leaves out a portion. This table holds under 250,000 clones, about 85% found once. Material for sequencing was peripheral blood. Receptor source: a middle-aged man who had recovered from COVID-19.

The chain joins TRBV5-4 to TRBJ2-5; TRBD2 aligns across 10 bases. The CDR3 has 16 amino acids. Trimming cost V 4 bases and J 2 bases; bases outside gene matches: 8. Germline-derived CDR1 and CDR2 are SGHNT and YYREEE (reference sequence). The CDR3 DNA sequence: TGTGCCAGCAGCCACGGGGTAGCGGGAGGTCAAGAGACCCAGTACTTC. It codes for CASSHGVAGGQETQYF.

This chain uses TRBV28 with TRBJ2-7; TRBD2 matches at 13 bases. This CDR3 comprises 17 residues. Germline CDR1 reads MDHEN; CDR2 reads SYDVKM. With V trimmed by 4 bases and J by 3 bases, 9 bases remained unmatched. CDR3 nucleotide sequence: TGTGCCAGCAGTTGGACTAGCGGGGGAAACACCCTCTACGAGCAGTACTTC. Translation gives CASSWTSGGNTLYEQYF.

The V and J genes are TRBV7-6 and TRBJ2-3; D may be TRBD1 (6 bases). Trimming took 1 base from V and 1 from J, leaving 12 bases between them. Germline assignment: CDR1 SGHVS and CDR2 FNYEAQ. This CDR3 is built from 16 residues. DNA for the CDR3: TGTGCCAGCAGCTTAGAGCCCGGACAGCGCACAGATACGCAGTATTTT. Translating it yields CASSLEPGQRTDTQYF.

This chain joins TRBV19 and TRBJ2-5; TRBD2 might be the D (6 bases). The CDR3 spans 15 residues. Germline CDR1 LNHDA, CDR2 SQIVND (reference sequence). Trimming pared 6 bases from V and 0 bases from J, leaving 14 bases between. The CDR3: CASRKGGGDQETQYF. In DNA form, the CDR3 reads TGTGCCAGTAGGAAGGGTGGCGGGGACCAAGAGACCCAGTACTTC.

This clone is a singleton in its sample. The chain is built from TRBV5-1 and TRBJ2-7; possible D gene TRBD1, 5 bases. CDR1 SGHRS and CDR2 YFSETQ come from the germline V gene. The CDR3 totals 16 residues. The germline V and J ends were trimmed by 0 bases and 1 base, with 14 bases remaining between them. CDR3 nucleotides: TGCGCCAGCAGCTTGGCCCCTTTGACAGTTTCCTACGAGCAGTACTTC. Encoded protein: CASSLAPLTVSYEQYF.

In its sample, this clone was seen once. This chain uses TRBV3-1 (or the pseudogene TRBV3-2) with TRBJ1-3; 8 bases map to TRBD1. Germline-derived CDR1 and CDR2 are LGHDT and YNNKEL (reference sequence). The trim removed 4 bases at V and 0 bases at J, leaving 5 bases unmatched. This CDR3 is built from 16 residues. In DNA form, the CDR3 reads TGTGCCAGCAGCCCGGACAGGGCCCTCTCTGGAAACACCATATATTTT. The encoded protein is CASSPDRALSGNTIYF.